A single sample is the source of the 9 T cell receptor beta chains below, sequenced in a study of T cell clonality in common variable immunodeficiency. Sequenced by immunoSEQ multiplex PCR; TCRdb stores in-frame clones only, minus some. The sample has about 52,000 clones, none seen only once. Specimen: peripheral blood mononuclear cells. These receptors all come from a person between 18 and 75 years old in good health.

This clone was detected many times. CDR3 loop: CSASRGNSNQPQHF. The DNA read from the CDR3 is TGCAGTGCTAGTAGGGGAAACAGCAATCAGCCC. The rearrangement links TRBV20-1 to TRBJ1-5; tentatively, D is TRBD1 (5 bases). From the germline J gene comes the end of the CDR3, since the read stops 3 residues before it. V lost 3 bases to trimming and J lost 1 base, with 10 bases between them. CDR1 and CDR2 from the germline V gene are DFQATT and SNEGSKA (reference sequence). CDR3 length: 14 residues.

The sample holds many counts of this clone. The read ends 3 residues shy of where the CDR3 ends; the end is completed using the germline J gene. V and J are TRBV20-1 and TRBJ2-3; 9 positions agree with TRBD2. V was pared by 5 bases and J by 4 bases, with 7 bases of the junction left unmatched. Germline-derived CDR1 and CDR2 are DFQATT and SNEGSKA (reference sequence). The CDR3 loop spans 14 amino acids. The covered CDR3 bases are TGCAGTGCTCAAGCGGGAGGAAGATCAGATACG. This translates into CSAQAGGRSDT. The CDR3 in its entirety is CSAQAGGRSDTQYF.

This clone was counted at least ten times. The CDR3 end falls 3 residues outside the read, so it is completed with the germline J gene. The chain links TRBV7-3 to TRBJ2-1; 7 nucleotides line up with TRBD2. The ends lost 5 bases at V and 7 bases at J; junction bases unmatched: 5. Germline V gene data show CDR1 as SGHTA and CDR2 as FQGTGA. The CDR3 has 13 residues. CDR3 protein: CASSLTSRNEQFF. The part of the CDR3 DNA that was read is TGTGCCAGCAGCCTGACTAGCAGGAATGAG. The complete variable domain, with remaining parts taken from reference TRBV7-3 and TRBJ2-1, reads GAGVSQTPSNKVTEKGKYVELRCDPISGHTALYWYRQSLGQGPEFLIYFQGTGAADDSGLPNDRFFAVRPEGSVSTLKIQRTERGDSAVYLCASSLTSRNEQFFGPGTRLTVL.

This clone was detected ten times or more. The read ends 3 residues before the CDR3 terminus; that terminus is restored from the germline J gene. This rearrangement joins TRBV5-1 to TRBJ2-3; 7 positions match TRBD2. Germline V lookup: CDR1 SGHRS, CDR2 YFSETQ. The CDR3 covers 14 residues. The CDR3 protein is CASSILSGGETQYF. CDR3 DNA (partial): TGCGCCAGCAGCATATTGTCGGGGGGAGAGACG.

In this sample, this clone turned up many times. The CDR3 is cut off 3 residues early in the read; its end comes from the germline J gene. The chain employs TRBV5-6 and TRBJ2-2; D is uncertain. Germline CDR1 reads SGHDT; CDR2 reads YYEEEE. The CDR3 is made up of 14 amino acids. The CDR3: CASSLQGINSPLFF. The covered CDR3 bases are TGTGCCAGCAGCTTGCAAGGCATCAATTCACCG.

This clone was recorded many times. The sequenced fragment ends 3 residues before the CDR3 boundary, so the rest is inferred from the germline J gene. The chain uses TRBV7-6 and TRBJ2-5; D is unresolved. CDR3 length: 13 amino acids. Germline V CDR1 and CDR2: SGHVS, FNYEAQ. The V gene lost 5 bases and the J gene lost 4 bases, with 11 bases spanning the gap. The CDR3 protein is CASSQPGLETQYF. The CDR3 bases that were read are TGTGCCAGCAGCCAACCAGGCTTAGAGACC.

This clone has at least ten counts. Read data end 3 residues before the CDR3 end; the end is taken from the germline J gene. The rearrangement links TRBV13 to TRBJ1-2; the D gene is possibly TRBD1 (5 bases). The CDR3 runs 15 residues. The V end was cut by 5 bases, the J end by 4 bases, with 17 bases between. Germline V CDR1 and CDR2: PRHDT, FYEKMQ (reference sequence). This chain's CDR3 is CASSPQRGRSYGYTF. CDR3 bases read: TGTGCCAGCAGCCCACAAAGGGGCCGGTCCTATGGC.

This clone was recorded a few times. The read terminates 3 residues ahead of where the CDR3 ends, so the germline J gene completes it. This chain connects TRBV2 to TRBJ2-1; TRBD2 aligns across 11 bases. This CDR3 has 14 amino acids. Germline V lookup: CDR1 SNHLY, CDR2 FYNNEI. The V gene end was trimmed by 8 bases and the J gene end by 4 bases; junction bases not matched to a gene: 4. The CDR3: CASPGLAVYNEQFF. CDR3 bases read: TGTGCCAGCCCGGGACTAGCGGTATACAATGAG.

With respect to this clone: An end of the junction differs from the germline gene, which may be a read error. Sequencing ends 3 residues short of the CDR3 end; the germline J gene provides the rest. The chain uses TRBV18 and TRBJ1-3; weak D call: TRBD1 (6 bases). The germline gives CDR1 KGHSH, CDR2 LQKENI. CDR3 length: 15 amino acids. Here the CDR3 reads CASSPLLGSRDTIYF. The part of the CDR3 DNA that was read is TGTGCCAGCTCACCACTTCTGGGATCGAGGGACACA.